Listed here are 19 T cell receptor beta chains from one sample, sequenced in a study of lymphopenia after photon versus proton radiotherapy. Here immunoSEQ multiplex PCR was the method, and the copy in TCRdb shows in-frame clones only, minus some. The sample has about 26,000 clones; approximately 89% are singletons. Specimen: peripheral blood, collected from a patient treated with photon-based radiotherapy. Receptor source: a man between 25 and 39 years old with gastric cancer.

The rearrangement uses TRBV7-6 and TRBJ2-7; 7 nucleotides agree with TRBD1. Trimming took 4 bases from V and 5 from J; bases not matched to a gene: 5. Germline V CDR1 and CDR2: SGHVS, FNYEAQ. The CDR3 has 13 residues. The CDR3 here is CASSSYRGNEQYF. CDR3 DNA: TGTGCCAGCAGCTCATACAGGGGCAACGAGCAGTACTTC.

The chain combines TRBV4-1 with TRBJ1-5; D remains ambiguous. The CDR3 runs to 15 residues. Germline V gene sequence: CDR1 MGHRA, CDR2 YSYEKL. V lost 1 base and J lost 0, with 7 bases in between. CDR3 nucleotides: TGCGCCAGCAGCCAAGCCAGCCTTAGCAATCAGCCCCAGCATTTT. Its protein is CASSQASLSNQPQHF.

The V gene is TRBV5-1, the J gene TRBJ1-1; 8 bases line up with TRBD1. V gave up 4 bases and J gave up 4 bases; unmatched junction bases: 6. CDR1 SGHRS and CDR2 YFSETQ come from the germline V gene. The CDR3 runs to 14 residues. As DNA, the CDR3 is TGCGCCAGCAGCCCAGGGGACAGGACCACTGAAGCTTTCTTT. Its protein is CASSPGDRTTEAFF.

The chain uses TRBV7-3 and TRBJ2-3, with D possibly being TRBD2 (6 bases). The CDR3 length is 14 residues. Germline CDR1 reads SGHTA; CDR2 reads FQGTGA. Trimming removed 3 bases at V and 2 bases at J, with 9 bases between. As DNA, the CDR3 is TGTGCCAGCAGCTTTGGCGGGGACACAGATACGCAGTATTTT. This codes for CASSFGGDTDTQYF.

CDR3 sequence reads: CASSLMFSSYNEQFF. The CDR3 DNA is TGTGCCAGCAGTTTAATGTTTAGCTCCTACAATGAGCAGTTCTTC. The V and J genes are TRBV27 and TRBJ2-1; D not resolved. V lost 2 bases, J lost 0 bases, and 8 bases lay in between. CDR1 is MNHEY and CDR2 is SMNVEV in the germline V gene (reference sequence). This CDR3 is built from 15 residues.

The J gene is TRBJ2-2, the V gene TRBV18, with 11 positions matching TRBD2. CDR1 is KGHSH, CDR2 LQKENI, per germline. The trim removed 6 bases at V and 1 base at J, leaving 7 bases unmatched. CDR3 length: 17 residues. The CDR3 here is CASSSYGTSGNTGELFF. The CDR3 nucleotides read TGTGCCAGCTCTTCCTACGGGACTAGCGGGAACACCGGGGAGCTGTTTTTT.

V is TRBV2 and J is TRBJ2-7, with 7 bases matching TRBD2. The CDR3 totals 13 residues. Germline loops: CDR1 SNHLY, CDR2 FYNNEI. The J segment lost 4 bases and the V segment lost 0 bases, leaving 0 bases of the junction unmatched. CDR3 sequence: CASSEAREYEQYF. As DNA, the CDR3 is TGTGCCAGCAGTGAAGCGCGGGAGTACGAGCAGTACTTC.

This clone has just a few counts. The J gene is TRBJ2-7, the V gene TRBV27, with D perhaps being TRBD1 or TRBD2 (7 bases each). The CDR3 contains 13 residues. The V gene's germline CDR1 is MNHEY and CDR2 SMNVEV (reference sequence). Trimming removed 10 bases from V and 5 bases from J, with 18 bases in between. CDR3: CATSREGAHEQYF. The CDR3 DNA is TGTGCCACTAGCAGGGAGGGGGCCCACGAGCAGTACTTC.

This clone has a handful of counts. The V call is TRBV10-1, the J call TRBJ2-7; 8 nucleotides agree with TRBD1. Losses at the gene ends were 0 bases for V and 5 bases for J; bases not matched to a gene: 9. Germline V lookup: CDR1 WNHNN, CDR2 SYGVQD (reference sequence). The CDR3 covers 16 residues. This chain's CDR3 is CASSESSQGALHEQYF. CDR3 DNA: TGCGCCAGCAGTGAGTCGAGCCAGGGGGCCCTCCACGAGCAGTACTTC.

V gene TRBV9 combines with J gene TRBJ1-5; D is ambiguous. From germline, CDR1 is SGDLS and CDR2 YYNGEE. Trimming took 0 bases from V and 2 from J, leaving 6 bases between them. The CDR3 totals 14 residues. The CDR3 loop is CASSVDFGNQPQHF. Written as DNA, the CDR3 is TGTGCCAGCAGCGTAGATTTTGGCAATCAGCCCCAGCATTTT. The entire variable domain, with the rest obtained from reference TRBV9 and TRBJ1-5, is as follows: DSGVTQTPKHLITATGQRVTLRCSPRSGDLSVYWYQQSLDQGLQFLIQYYNGEERAKGNILERFSAQQFPDLHSELNLSSLELGDSALYFCASSVDFGNQPQHFGDGTRLSIL.

This sequence joins TRBV11-2 and TRBJ2-7; tentative D call: TRBD2 (6 bases). V was trimmed by 1 base and J by 6 bases, leaving 10 bases between them. There are 13 residues in the CDR3. The V gene's germline CDR1 is SGHAT and CDR2 FQNNGV. CDR3 protein: CASSLGREAEQYF. The CDR3 nucleotides read TGTGCCAGCAGCTTAGGCAGGGAGGCCGAGCAGTACTTC.

The gene calls are TRBV14 and TRBJ2-1; possibly TRBD2 for D (6 bases). Germline V gene lookup returns CDR1 SGHDN and CDR2 FVKESK. V dropped 3 bases and J dropped 9 bases, with 15 bases sitting between them. The CDR3 covers 14 residues. CDR3 amino acids: CASSHWDFRTEQFF. CDR3 nucleotides: TGTGCCAGCAGCCACTGGGACTTCCGGACTGAGCAGTTCTTC. Together with reference TRBV14 and TRBJ2-1, the CDR3 gives the full variable domain: EAGVTQFPSHSVIEKGQTVTLRCDPISGHDNLYWYRRVMGKEIKFLLHFVKESKQDESGMPNNRFLAERTGGTYSTLKVQPAELEDSGVYFCASSHWDFRTEQFFGPGTRLTVL.

The rearrangement joins TRBV28 to TRBJ2-5, with D possibly called TRBD1 or TRBD2 (5 bases each). This CDR3 has 16 amino acids. The germline CDR1 and CDR2 sequences are MDHEN and SYDVKM. V dropped 2 bases and J dropped 1 base, with 14 bases sitting between them. The CDR3 DNA reads TGTGCCAGCAGTTTACGAGACGGGACCCCCCAAGAGACCCAGTACTTC. This translates into CASSLRDGTPQETQYF. Full variable domain (missing parts from reference TRBV28 and TRBJ2-5): DVKVTQSSRYLVKRTGEKVFLECVQDMDHENMFWYRQDPGLGLRLIYFSYDVKMKEKGDIPEGYSVSREKKERFSLILESASTNQTSMYLCASSLRDGTPQETQYFGPGTRLLVL.

This clone was recorded only once. J is TRBJ1-4 and V is TRBV15; D gene uncertain. Germline CDR1 reads LNHNV; CDR2 reads YYDKDF (reference sequence). Trimming stripped 0 bases from V and 10 bases from J, with 6 bases between. The CDR3 spans 12 residues. The CDR3 loop reads CATSRDHGKLFF. DNA for the CDR3: TGTGCCACCAGCAGAGACCACGGAAAACTGTTTTTT.

This clone has only one observation. The chain joins TRBV6-5 to TRBJ2-5; D is undetermined. V gave up 6 bases and J gave up 5 bases, with 7 bases separating them. This CDR3 spans 11 amino acids. The germline CDR1 and CDR2 sequences are MNHEY and SVGAGI. CDR3 nucleotides: TGTGCCAGCAGAGGAGCGGAGACCCAGTACTTC. Encoded protein: CASRGAETQYF.

The rearrangement links TRBV11-2 to TRBJ1-1, with D possibly matching TRBD1 (6 bases). This CDR3 has 14 amino acids. Trimming removed 5 bases at V and 4 bases at J, with 14 bases between. Germline V gene sequence: CDR1 SGHAT, CDR2 FQNNGV. CDR3 sequence reads: CASSPNTGSTEAFF. Here the CDR3 DNA reads TGTGCCAGCAGCCCGAATACAGGGAGCACTGAAGCTTTCTTT.

The chain has TRBV7-9 and TRBJ1-2, with D hard to call. This CDR3 has 16 amino acids. The germline CDR1 and CDR2 sequences are SEHNR and FQNEAQ (reference sequence). V was trimmed by 1 base and J by 0 bases, leaving 12 bases between them. CDR3 coding DNA: TGTGCCAGCAGCTTAGGAATCACAGCAACTAACTATGGCTACACCTTC. Its translation: CASSLGITATNYGYTF.

The rearrangement uses TRBV7-8 and TRBJ2-3; 9 positions match TRBD2. The V gene's germline CDR1 is SGHVS and CDR2 FQNEAQ. J lost 5 bases, V lost 7 bases, and 16 bases had no gene match. This CDR3 is 17 amino acids long. The CDR3, as DNA: TGTGCCAGCAACAAGATCGGTAGCGGGGGCCTAGGAGATACGCAGTATTTT. Amino acids: CASNKIGSGGLGDTQYF.

The chain links TRBV20-1 to TRBJ2-1; the D gene is possibly TRBD1 (5 bases). Germline lookup yields CDR1 DFQATT and CDR2 SNEGSKA (reference sequence). The germline V and J ends were trimmed by 5 bases and 7 bases, with 9 bases remaining between them. The CDR3 is 11 amino acids. Written as DNA, the CDR3 is TGCAGTGCTCACCAGGGTAATGAGCAGTTCTTC. It translates to CSAHQGNEQFF.